This T cell receptor (beta chain) was captured by sequencing in a study of T cell changes during pregnancy in multiple sclerosis. This clone was counted between two and nine times. Germline lookup yields CDR1 MGHRA and CDR2 YSYEKL. The CDR3 is 14 residues long. Deletions cut 0 bases from V and 3 bases from J, with 9 bases between. Method: immunoSEQ multiplex PCR; TCRdb's copy keeps in-frame clones and lacks some. The repertoire holds 70,000 to 95,000 clones, with around 93% as singletons. The TCR originated in a female donor with multiple sclerosis, enrolled in a pregnancy study. The source was peripheral blood, collected in the third trimester of pregnancy. V and J are TRBV4-1 and TRBJ2-7; D call uncertain. CDR3 sequence reads: CASSQDPGYYEQYF. The CDR3 DNA is TGCGCCAGCAGCCAAGATCCAGGTTACTACGAGCAGTACTTC.